These T cell receptor beta chains were read from a single sample in a study of blood T cells in healthy people across ages. TCRdb passed the 5' RACE reads through MiXCR, listing each CDR3 protein once. The sample lists 550,000 to 800,000 distinct CDR3 sequences; roughly 20% were seen once. The sample comprised blood. The receptor source for this set is a man between 65 and 85 years old in good health. Both conserved end residues are trimmed from each CDR3. The order of the fields is V gene, J gene, CDR3 protein.

>TRBV28|TRBJ1-5
ASSFVRTPLKPQH
>TRBV20-1|TRBJ2-5
SARGLGPAETQY
>TRBV20-1|TRBJ2-7
SAPSGTRYYEQY
>TRBV20-1|TRBJ1-2
SANRQEQHYGYT
>TRBV20-1|.
SARDRLAGQDEQF
>TRBV28|TRBJ1-2
ASSLNSVGNYGYT
>TRBV19|TRBJ2-7
ASSGWGQRSYEQY
>TRBV4-3|TRBJ2-2
ASSPTWGLDTGELF
>TRBV4-1|TRBJ1-3
ASSQEQAASGNTIY
>TRBV6-5|TRBJ1-3
ASSYSQQGGNTIY
>TRBV4-3|TRBJ1-4
ASSQDGREKLF
>TRBV25-1|TRBJ2-1
ASGSGVSYNEQF
>TRBV14|TRBJ1-4
ASRGPGTANEKLF
>TRBV7-2|TRBJ2-7
ASSLGGQGASGEQY
>TRBV11-2|TRBJ2-5
ASSPMGLAAKY
>TRBV20-1|.
SARDQDRFSYEQY
>TRBV20-1|.
SARAGLAGYEQY
>TRBV11-2|TRBJ2-3
ASSLRAPLLSADTQY
>TRBV4-3|TRBJ2-6
ASSQDWTTGANVLT
>TRBV7-2|TRBJ1-2
ASSSDRHSNYGYT
>TRBV28|TRBJ2-5
ASSLYPGTNQEAQY
>TRBV6-1|TRBJ2-3
ASRSTLAGHRTDTQY
>TRBV4-1|TRBJ2-4
ASSQGLLGRATNIQY